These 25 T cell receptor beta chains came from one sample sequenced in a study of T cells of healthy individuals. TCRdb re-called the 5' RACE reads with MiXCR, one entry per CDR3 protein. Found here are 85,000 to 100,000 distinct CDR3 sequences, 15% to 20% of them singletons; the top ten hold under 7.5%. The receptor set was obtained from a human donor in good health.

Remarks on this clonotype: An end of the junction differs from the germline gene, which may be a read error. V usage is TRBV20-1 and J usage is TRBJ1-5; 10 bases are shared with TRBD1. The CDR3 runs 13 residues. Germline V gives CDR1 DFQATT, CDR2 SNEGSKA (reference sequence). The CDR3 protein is CSVRQGAIQPQHF. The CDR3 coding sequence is TGCAGTGTTAGACAGGGGGCGATTCAGCCCCAGCATTTT.

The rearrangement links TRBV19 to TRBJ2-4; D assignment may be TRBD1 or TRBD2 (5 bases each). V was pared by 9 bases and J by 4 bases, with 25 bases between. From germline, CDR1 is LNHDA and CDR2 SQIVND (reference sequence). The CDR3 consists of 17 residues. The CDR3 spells CASRVTHTGTGKNIQYF. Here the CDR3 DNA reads TGTGCCAGCCGCGTAACCCATACCGGGACGGGGAAAAACATTCAGTACTTC.

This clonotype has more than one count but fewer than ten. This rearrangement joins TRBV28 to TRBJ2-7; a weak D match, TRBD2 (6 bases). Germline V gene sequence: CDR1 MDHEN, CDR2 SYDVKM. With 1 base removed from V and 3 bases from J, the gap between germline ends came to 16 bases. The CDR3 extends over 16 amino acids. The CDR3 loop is CASSLSLSGDYYEQYF. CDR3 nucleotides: TGTGCCAGCAGTTTATCCCTCTCGGGAGATTACTACGAGCAGTACTTC.

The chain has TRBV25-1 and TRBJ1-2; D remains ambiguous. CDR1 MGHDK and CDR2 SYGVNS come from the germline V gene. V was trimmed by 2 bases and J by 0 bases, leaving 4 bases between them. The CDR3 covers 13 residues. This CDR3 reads CASSETANYGYTF. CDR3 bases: TGTGCCAGCAGTGAAACGGCTAACTATGGCTACACCTTC.

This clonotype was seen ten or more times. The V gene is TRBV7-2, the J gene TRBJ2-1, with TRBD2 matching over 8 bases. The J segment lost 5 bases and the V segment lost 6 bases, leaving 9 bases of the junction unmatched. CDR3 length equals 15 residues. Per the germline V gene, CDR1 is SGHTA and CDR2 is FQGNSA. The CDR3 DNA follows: TGTGCCAGCAGTTGGTTCGCACTAGCGGACAATGAGCAGTTCTTC. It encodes CASSWFALADNEQFF.

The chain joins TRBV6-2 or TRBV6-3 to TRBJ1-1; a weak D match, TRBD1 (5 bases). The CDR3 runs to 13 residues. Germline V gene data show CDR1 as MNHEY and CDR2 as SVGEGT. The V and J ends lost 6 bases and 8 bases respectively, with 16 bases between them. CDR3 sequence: CASSNGDVSEAFF. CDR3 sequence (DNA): TGTGCCAGCAGCAATGGGGACGTCTCCGAAGCTTTCTTT.

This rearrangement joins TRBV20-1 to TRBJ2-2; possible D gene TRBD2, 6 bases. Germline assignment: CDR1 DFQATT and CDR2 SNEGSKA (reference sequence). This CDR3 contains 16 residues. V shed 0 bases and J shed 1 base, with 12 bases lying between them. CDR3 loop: CSAREVLARNTGELFF. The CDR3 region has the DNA TGCAGTGCTAGAGAGGTTCTAGCGAGGAACACCGGGGAGCTGTTTTTT.

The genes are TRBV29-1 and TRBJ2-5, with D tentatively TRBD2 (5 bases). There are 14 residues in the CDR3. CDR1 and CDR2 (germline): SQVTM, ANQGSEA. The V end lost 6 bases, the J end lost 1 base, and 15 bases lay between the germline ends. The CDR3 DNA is TGCAGCGTGGCCGCTGCGGGCCGCCAAGAGACCCAGTACTTC. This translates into CSVAAAGRQETQYF.

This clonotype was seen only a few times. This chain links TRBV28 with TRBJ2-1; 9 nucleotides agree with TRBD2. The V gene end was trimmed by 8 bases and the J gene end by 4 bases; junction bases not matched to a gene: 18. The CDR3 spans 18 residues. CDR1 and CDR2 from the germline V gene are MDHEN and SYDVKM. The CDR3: CASATEYVAGGRYNEQFF. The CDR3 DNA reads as TGTGCCAGCGCGACTGAGTATGTGGCGGGAGGGAGGTACAATGAGCAGTTCTTC. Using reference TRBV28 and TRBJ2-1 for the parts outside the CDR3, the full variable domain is DVKVTQSSRYLVKRTGEKVFLECVQDMDHENMFWYRQDPGLGLRLIYFSYDVKMKEKGDIPEGYSVSREKKERFSLILESASTNQTSMYLCASATEYVAGGRYNEQFFGPGTRLTVL.

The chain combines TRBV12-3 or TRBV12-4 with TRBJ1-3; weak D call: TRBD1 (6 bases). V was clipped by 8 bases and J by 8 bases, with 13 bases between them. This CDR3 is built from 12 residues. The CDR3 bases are TGTGCCAGCCGCCCGGGGGCATACACCATATATTTT. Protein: CASRPGAYTIYF.

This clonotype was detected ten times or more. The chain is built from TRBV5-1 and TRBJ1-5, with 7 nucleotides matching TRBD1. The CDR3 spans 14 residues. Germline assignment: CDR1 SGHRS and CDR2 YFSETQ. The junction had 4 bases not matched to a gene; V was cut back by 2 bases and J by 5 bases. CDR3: CASSFGQGDQPQHF. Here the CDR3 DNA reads TGCGCCAGCAGCTTCGGCCAGGGGGATCAGCCCCAGCATTTT.

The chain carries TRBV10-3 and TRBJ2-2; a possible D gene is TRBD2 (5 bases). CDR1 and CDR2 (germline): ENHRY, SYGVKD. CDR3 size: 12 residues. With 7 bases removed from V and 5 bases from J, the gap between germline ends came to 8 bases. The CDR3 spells CAITRGTGELFF. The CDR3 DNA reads TGTGCCATCACCCGGGGAACCGGGGAGCTGTTTTTT.

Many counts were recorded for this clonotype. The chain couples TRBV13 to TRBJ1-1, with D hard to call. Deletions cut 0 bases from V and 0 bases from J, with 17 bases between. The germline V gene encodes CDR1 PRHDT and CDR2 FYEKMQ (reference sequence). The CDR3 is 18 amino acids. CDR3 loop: CASSLGQDQAVMNTEAFF. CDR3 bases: TGTGCCAGCAGCTTAGGTCAGGATCAGGCGGTGATGAACACTGAAGCTTTCTTT. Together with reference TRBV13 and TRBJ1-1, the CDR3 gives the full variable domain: AAGVIQSPRHLIKEKRETATLKCYPIPRHDTVYWYQQGPGQDPQFLISFYEKMQSDKGSIPDRFSAQQFSDYHSELNMSSLELGDSALYFCASSLGQDQAVMNTEAFFGQGTRLTVV.

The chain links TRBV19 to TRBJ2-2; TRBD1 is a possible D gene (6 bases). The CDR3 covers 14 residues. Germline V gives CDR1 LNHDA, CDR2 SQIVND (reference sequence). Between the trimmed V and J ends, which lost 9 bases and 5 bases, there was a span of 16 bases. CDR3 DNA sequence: TGTGCCAGAACCCGGCCAGGGGTAACCGGGGAGCTGTTTTTT. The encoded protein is CARTRPGVTGELFF.

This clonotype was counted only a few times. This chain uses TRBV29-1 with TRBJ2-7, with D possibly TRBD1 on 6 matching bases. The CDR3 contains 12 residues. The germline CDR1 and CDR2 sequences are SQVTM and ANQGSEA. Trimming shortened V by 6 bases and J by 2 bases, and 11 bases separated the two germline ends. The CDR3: CSVGRGPYEQYF. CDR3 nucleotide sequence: TGCAGCGTAGGCAGGGGTCCCTACGAGCAGTACTTC.

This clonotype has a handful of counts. The DNA of the CDR3 is TGCAGTGCAACGCTCACGGGCAATCAGCCCCAGCATTTT. Translation gives CSATLTGNQPQHF. The J gene is TRBJ1-5, the V gene TRBV20-1; D is unclear. The germline V gene encodes CDR1 DFQATT and CDR2 SNEGSKA (reference sequence). The V end was cut by 6 bases, the J end by 2 bases, with 11 bases between. The CDR3 is made up of 13 amino acids.

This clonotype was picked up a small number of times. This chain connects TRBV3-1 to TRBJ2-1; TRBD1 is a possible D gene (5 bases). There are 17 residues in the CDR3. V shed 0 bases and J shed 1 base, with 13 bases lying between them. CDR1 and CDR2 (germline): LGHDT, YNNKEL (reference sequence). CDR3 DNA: TGTGCCAGCAGCCAAGAACAAGGGGCACGGTCCTACAATGAGCAGTTCTTC. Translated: CASSQEQGARSYNEQFF.

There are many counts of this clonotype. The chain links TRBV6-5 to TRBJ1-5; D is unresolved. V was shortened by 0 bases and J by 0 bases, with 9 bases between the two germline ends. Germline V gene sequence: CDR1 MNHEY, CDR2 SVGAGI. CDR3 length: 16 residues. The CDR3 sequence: CASSYSSEFSNQPQHF. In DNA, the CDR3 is TGTGCCAGCAGTTACTCGTCTGAATTTAGCAATCAGCCCCAGCATTTT.

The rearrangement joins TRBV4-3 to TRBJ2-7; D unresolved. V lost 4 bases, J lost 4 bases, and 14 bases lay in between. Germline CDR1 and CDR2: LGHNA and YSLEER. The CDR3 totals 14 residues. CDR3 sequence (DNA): TGCGCCAGCAGCCCCCGCGCCAGCGAGTACGAGCAGTACTTC. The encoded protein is CASSPRASEYEQYF.

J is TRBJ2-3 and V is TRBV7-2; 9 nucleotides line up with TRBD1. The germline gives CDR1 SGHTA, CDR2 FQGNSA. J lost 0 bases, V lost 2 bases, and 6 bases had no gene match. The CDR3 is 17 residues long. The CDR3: CASSLRTGVDSTDTQYF. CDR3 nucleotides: TGTGCCAGCAGCTTACGGACAGGGGTTGATAGCACAGATACGCAGTATTTT.

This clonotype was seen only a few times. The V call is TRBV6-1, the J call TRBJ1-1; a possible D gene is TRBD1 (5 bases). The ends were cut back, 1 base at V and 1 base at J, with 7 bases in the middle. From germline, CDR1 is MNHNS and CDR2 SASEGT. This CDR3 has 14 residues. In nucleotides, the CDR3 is TGTGCCAGCAGTGAAGGGCAGGGGAACACTGAAGCTTTCTTT. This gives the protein CASSEGQGNTEAFF.

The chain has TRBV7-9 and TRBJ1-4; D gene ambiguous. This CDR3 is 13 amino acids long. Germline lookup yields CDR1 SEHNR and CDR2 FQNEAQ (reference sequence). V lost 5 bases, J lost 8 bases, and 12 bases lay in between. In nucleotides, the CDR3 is TGTGCCAGCAGCCCAGATACCAGGGAAAAACTGTTTTTT. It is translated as CASSPDTREKLFF.

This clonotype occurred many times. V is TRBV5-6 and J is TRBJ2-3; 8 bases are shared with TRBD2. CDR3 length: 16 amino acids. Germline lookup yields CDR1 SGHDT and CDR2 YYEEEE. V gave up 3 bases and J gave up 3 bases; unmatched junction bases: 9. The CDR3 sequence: CASSSPAGVGTDTQYF. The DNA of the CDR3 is TGTGCCAGCAGCTCCCCAGCGGGAGTAGGGACAGATACGCAGTATTTT.

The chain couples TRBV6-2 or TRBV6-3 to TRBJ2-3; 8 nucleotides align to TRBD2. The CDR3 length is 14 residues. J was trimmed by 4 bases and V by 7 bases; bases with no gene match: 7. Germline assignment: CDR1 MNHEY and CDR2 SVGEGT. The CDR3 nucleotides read TGTGCCAGCACCGAAGCGGGAGAGGCAGATACGCAGTATTTT. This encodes CASTEAGEADTQYF.

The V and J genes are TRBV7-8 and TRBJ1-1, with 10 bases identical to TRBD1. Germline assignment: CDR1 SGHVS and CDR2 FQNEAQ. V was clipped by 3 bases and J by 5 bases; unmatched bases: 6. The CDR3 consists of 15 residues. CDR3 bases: TGTGCCAGCAGCTTCACCGGGACAGGGGTTACTGAAGCTTTCTTT. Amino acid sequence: CASSFTGTGVTEAFF.